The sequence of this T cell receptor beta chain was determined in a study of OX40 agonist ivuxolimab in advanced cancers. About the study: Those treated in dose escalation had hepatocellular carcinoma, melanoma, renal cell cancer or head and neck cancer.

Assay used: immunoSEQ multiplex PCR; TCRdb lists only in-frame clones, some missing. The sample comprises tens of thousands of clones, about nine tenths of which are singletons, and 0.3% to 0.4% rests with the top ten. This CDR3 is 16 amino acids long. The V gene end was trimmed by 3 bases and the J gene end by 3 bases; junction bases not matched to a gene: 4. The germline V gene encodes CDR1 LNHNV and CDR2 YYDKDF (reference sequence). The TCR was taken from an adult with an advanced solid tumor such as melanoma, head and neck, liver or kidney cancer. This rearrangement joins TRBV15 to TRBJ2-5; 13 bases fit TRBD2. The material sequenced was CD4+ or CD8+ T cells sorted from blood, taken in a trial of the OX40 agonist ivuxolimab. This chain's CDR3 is CATSRGGTSGEETQYF. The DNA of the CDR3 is TGTGCCACCAGCAGGGGCGGGACTAGCGGGGAAGAGACCCAGTACTTC.